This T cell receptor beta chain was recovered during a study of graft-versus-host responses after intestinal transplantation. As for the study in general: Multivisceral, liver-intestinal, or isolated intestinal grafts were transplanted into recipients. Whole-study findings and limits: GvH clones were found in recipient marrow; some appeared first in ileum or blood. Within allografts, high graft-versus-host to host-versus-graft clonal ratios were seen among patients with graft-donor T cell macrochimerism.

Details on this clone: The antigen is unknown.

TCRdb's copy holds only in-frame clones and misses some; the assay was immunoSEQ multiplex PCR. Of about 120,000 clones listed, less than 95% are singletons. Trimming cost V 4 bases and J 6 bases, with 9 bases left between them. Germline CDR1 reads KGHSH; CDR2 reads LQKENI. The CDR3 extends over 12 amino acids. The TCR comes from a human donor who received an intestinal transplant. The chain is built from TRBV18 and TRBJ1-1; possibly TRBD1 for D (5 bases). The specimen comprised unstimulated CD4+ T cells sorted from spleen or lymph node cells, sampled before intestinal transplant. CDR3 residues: CASSHGTPEAFF. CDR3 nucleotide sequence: TGTGCCAGCTCACACGGGACTCCTGAAGCTTTCTTT.